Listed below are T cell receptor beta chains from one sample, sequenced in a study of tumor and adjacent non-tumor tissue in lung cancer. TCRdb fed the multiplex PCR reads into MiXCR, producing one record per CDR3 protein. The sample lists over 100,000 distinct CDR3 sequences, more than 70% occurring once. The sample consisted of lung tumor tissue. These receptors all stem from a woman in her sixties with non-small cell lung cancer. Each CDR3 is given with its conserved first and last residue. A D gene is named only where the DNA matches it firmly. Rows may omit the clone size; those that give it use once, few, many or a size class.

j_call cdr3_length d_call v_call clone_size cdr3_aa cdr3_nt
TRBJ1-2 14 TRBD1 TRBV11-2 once CTSSLPQGAYGYTF TGTACCAGCAGCTTGCCCCAGGGGGCCTATGGCTACACCTTC
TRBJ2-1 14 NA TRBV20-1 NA CSTGALVADNEQFF TGCAGTACTGGGGCGCTAGTGGCTGACAATGAGCAGTTCTTC
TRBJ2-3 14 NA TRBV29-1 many CSVDPGRSTDTQYF TGCAGCGTTGACCCAGGGAGAAGCACAGATACGCAGTATTTT
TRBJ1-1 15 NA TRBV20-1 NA CSARVRIGVDAEAFF TGCAGTGCTAGAGTGAGGATAGGGGTGGACGCTGAAGCTTTCTTT
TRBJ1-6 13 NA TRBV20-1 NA CIAVPGLYSPLLF TGCATTGCCGTCCCGGGACTCTATTCACCCCTCCTCTTT
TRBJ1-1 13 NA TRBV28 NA CASSLGTYTEAFF TGTGCCAGCAGTTTAGGGACGTACACTGAAGCTTTCTTT
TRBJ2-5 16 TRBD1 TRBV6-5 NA CASSQPIGITGGTQYF TGTGCCAGCAGTCAACCCATAGGAATCACAGGGGGGACCCAGTACTTC
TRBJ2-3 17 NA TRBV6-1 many CASSEPFRGGAADTQYF TGTGCCAGCAGTGAACCGTTTCGAGGGGGGGCCGCAGATACGCAGTATTTT
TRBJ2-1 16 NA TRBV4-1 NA CVSSQDPSGWAEEQFF TGCGTCAGCAGCCAAGATCCAAGCGGGTGGGCCGAGGAGCAGTTCTTC
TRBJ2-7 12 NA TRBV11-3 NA CASSRDTRKHYF TGTGCCAGCAGCCGGGACACTAGGAAGCACTACTTC
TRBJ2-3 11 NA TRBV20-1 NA CAGRGTDSQYF TGCGCGGGGAGAGGGACAGATAGTCAGTATTTT
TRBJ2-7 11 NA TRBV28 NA CANSLRPVQYF TGTGCCAACAGTTTACGGCCCGTGCAGTACTTC
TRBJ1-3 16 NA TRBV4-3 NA CASSQEYRSSGNTIYF TGCGCCAGCAGTCAAGAGTACCGATCCTCTGGAAACACCATATATTTT